This TCR beta chain was observed in a study of Ad26.COV2.S vaccination and SARS-CoV-2 variants (dated by TCRdb to the early 2020s). Notes on the research overall: Vaccine-arm donors were drawn from COV1001, a multicentre, randomized, double-blind, placebo-controlled phase I-IIa trial of Ad26.COV2.S in healthy adults. Ad26.COV2.S was administered intramuscularly at 5 x 10^10 or 1 x 10^11 viral particles, either as a single shot or as two shots given 56 days apart. The specificity and breadth of SARS-CoV-2-reactive T cell receptors after Ad26.COV2.S vaccination were assessed by TCRbeta repertoire sequencing. The TCR-sequenced set comprised approximately 32 samples: roughly 19 Ad26.COV2.S vaccine recipients, 5 placebo recipients and 8 SARS-CoV-2 convalescent individuals. Trial participants were randomized into five groups of five, in which low-dose or high-dose Ad26.COV2.S was given once or twice, or placebo was given on both occasions. Throughout the experiments and outcome assessment, investigators stayed blinded to trial group allocation. Here is what the overall study found, with its caveats: It was noted by the authors that total T cell responses may have been underestimated by the TCR breadth and depth analyses. The study was not powered to compare responses between vaccine doses or regimens. Higher spike-specific TCR breadth was observed in Ad26.COV2.S recipients than in placebo recipients (P = 0.0014). Vaccine and placebo recipients had similar non-spike TCR breadth, a finding consistent with the vaccine containing only spike. After vaccination, substantial breadth of spike-specific CD8+ and CD4+ T cell responses was reported.

Worth noting for this clone: Its antigen is currently not known. The sample holds no much larger clone one base away, and base qualities are not on file.

CDR1 and CDR2 were assigned from the germline V gene (reference sequence) as MNHEY and SMNVEV. From the cysteine through the phenylalanine, the CDR3 covers 14 amino acids. Of all the DNA, just the CDR3 is kept, 42 bases in frame from base 1. The trim is 8 bases for V and 0 bases for J, with a gap of 14 bases between the germline ends. The sample's treatment or condition, from its label and the paper: around 19 received Ad26.COV2.S at low or high dose, single or two shots; several received placebo; per-sample allocation not given. Repertoires of vaccine and placebo recipients were sequenced from samples collected on day 63 after the first injection. Between 29 July and 7 August 2020, Cohort 1b enrolled around 24 adults aged 18-55 years at one site in Boston, USA. As a vaccine, Ad26.COV2.S was a replication-incompetent adenovirus type 26 vector that expressed a prefusion-stabilized SARS-CoV-2 spike protein derived from the original Wuhan strain.

The immunoSEQ Assay was the method used to sequence TCRbeta CDR3 regions. After extraction, genomic DNA underwent amplification by bias-controlled multiplex PCR, followed by high-throughput sequencing. Processing in the source paper ran as follows. Collapsing and filtering of sequences were performed to quantify the absolute abundance of each unique TCRbeta CDR3 region. T cell fraction was estimated by normalizing TCRbeta template counts to usable DNA, which was measured by amplifying reference genes present in all nucleated cells. Repertoire TCRs were annotated as SARS-CoV-2-specific by exact matching of V gene, CDR3 amino acid sequence and J gene to a known reactive TCR set. The reference SARS-CoV-2 TCR set came from MIRA and was filtered for enrichment in COVID-19-positive ImmuneCODE repertoires, removing public or cross-reactive TCRs. Based on the MIRA antigens, annotated TCRs were further analysed at the level of specific ORF or position within ORF. Breadth was defined as the number of annotated unique rearrangements divided by the total number of unique productive rearrangements, and depth was defined as the summed frequency of the annotated unique rearrangements. Two-sided Wilcoxon rank-sum tests were used to compare TCR breadth between groups. TCRdb carries this immuneACCESS record with in-frame sequences only. Its versions omit some clonotypes, under half of them owing to an unresolved V gene in the studies checked, with the rest unexplained. V, J and clone size are taken as reported in that table, and D and trimming were inferred from the DNA itself. A total of about 480,000 clones appear in this sample, about 83% of them only once. The leading ten clones occupy over 10% of the sample.

The TCR originated in a person between 18 and 60 years old who received the Ad26.COV2.S COVID-19 vaccine or a placebo. The chain was built from TRBV27 and TRBJ2-7; the best D guess is TRBD2, with 6 bases matching. Material: peripheral blood, obtained in a trial of Ad26.COV2.S vaccine versus placebo. This receptor carries the CDR3 CASALGGNSYEQYF. The nucleotides read TGTGCCAGCGCCCTGGGAGGTAACTCCTACGAGCAGTACTTC.